A selection of T cell receptor beta chains follows, all from one sample in a study of shared clonotypes between healthy human individuals. Libraries were prepared by immunoSEQ multiplex PCR; TCRdb keeps only in-frame clonotypes and omits some of them. The data contain under 1 million clones, 85% to 95% of them singletons. The sample taken for sequencing was naive CD8+ T cells sorted from blood. All receptors come from a man aged 25-45 years in good health. Both conserved end residues are trimmed from each CDR3. Only some rows state a clone size, as once, few, many or a class for expanded clones.

cdr3_aa clone_size j_call v_call
SVEIWLAGNTDTQY . TRBJ2-3 TRBV29-1
ASIRTISYEQY . TRBJ2-7 TRBV2
ASSPDAGSYEQY . TRBJ2-7 TRBV18
ASSRLAGIEYEQY . TRBJ2-7 TRBV7-2
ASSPEHEQF . TRBJ2-1 TRBV7-2
ASSLVQEGGQF once TRBJ2-1 TRBV5-6
ASSATPYQPQH few TRBJ1-5 TRBV7-2
ASSYGSNYGYT . TRBJ1-2 TRBV27
ASSLLGAGANVLT once TRBJ2-6 TRBV5-4
ASSSTLAGVFYNEQF . TRBJ2-1 TRBV27
ASSSEGYEQY . TRBJ2-7 TRBV5-1
ASKVQGDYGYT . TRBJ1-2 TRBV6-5
ASSVASSGRVNEQF . TRBJ2-1 TRBV9
ASGGRERSYEQY . TRBJ2-7 TRBV6-6
ASSEEGPAYEQY . TRBJ2-7 TRBV2
ASSLSWSLNEQF . TRBJ2-1 TRBV27
ASSLWLAGGPGDTQY once TRBJ2-3 TRBV28
ASSSLNRLAGGETQY . TRBJ2-5 TRBV11-2
ASNGRFLTTGELF . TRBJ2-2 TRBV6-1
ASSLAGEVEQY . TRBJ2-7 TRBV7-6
AWSPPDRGKYNEQF . TRBJ2-1 TRBV30
ASSEGPGAYEQY . TRBJ2-7 TRBV2
ASSSDRGFETQY . TRBJ2-5 TRBV5-1
ASSSSGGSWYNEQF . TRBJ2-1 TRBV27
ASSGQEYEQY . TRBJ2-7 TRBV6-6
ASSGPRGVGEKLF . TRBJ1-4 TRBV6-1
AWNQGQYEQY . TRBJ2-7 TRBV30
ASSQDTSGSYEQY . TRBJ2-7 TRBV4-1
ASSFQNLPQH . TRBJ1-5 TRBV28
ASSEPTRSGSDTQY . TRBJ2-3 TRBV7-9
ASSGTMNTEAF . TRBJ1-1 TRBV11-2
ASSESPPLEKLF . TRBJ1-4 TRBV7-9
ASSVFDHTSYEQY . TRBJ2-7 TRBV6-1
ASSFRQGTEAF . TRBJ1-1 TRBV7-8
ASSLTSGGDTQY . TRBJ2-3 TRBV5-1
ASSFGGGTDTQY . TRBJ2-3 TRBV27
ASRNRDTSYEQY . TRBJ2-7 TRBV6-6
ASSSTPGSSETQY . TRBJ2-5 TRBV7-7
ASSPLGGQHYEQY . TRBJ2-7 TRBV9